This record looks at one TCR beta chain sequence and its context. The DNA input per sorted-subset replicate PCR was roughly 0.2 ug, corresponding to around 28,000 T cell genomes. Repertoires were generated with immunoSEQ multiplex PCR, while TCRdb's copy carries only in-frame clones and drops some. Among about 2.4 million clones listed, approximately 94% were seen once. The data stem from a study of shared clonotypes between healthy human individuals. Across the whole study: Plates per donor: three CD4 naive, three CD4 memory, two CD8 naive, one CD8 memory.

The CDR3 has 20 amino acids. CDR1 and CDR2 (germline): LGHNA, YSLEER. Germline trimming cut 1 base from V and 10 bases from J; bases unmatched to any gene: 20. Healthy and HIV-negative, the adult donors had no recent acute infections or vaccinations. The V gene is TRBV4-3, the J gene TRBJ2-1; 12 bases fit TRBD2. The sequenced sample consisted of naive CD4+ T cells from PBMCs. This sample's subset: CD45RA+ positively selected. This clonotype was sampled from a man between 18 and 29 years old in good health. Some clones in this sample may be carry-over from other donors' samples. This CDR3 reads CASSQARTGGLAGTLGEQFF. DNA of the CDR3: TGCGCCAGCAGCCAAGCTCGGACAGGGGGACTAGCGGGTACCTTAGGGGAGCAGTTCTTC.